The clone carrying this T cell receptor (beta chain) appeared many times. From the 5' RACE reads, TCRdb called clonotypes with MiXCR, one entry per CDR3 protein. Of some 41,000 distinct CDR3 sequences in the sample, about 5% are singletons; the top ten hold about 8.9%. The V and J ends lost 1 base and 5 bases respectively, with 9 bases between them. The CDR3 sequence is 14 residues long. This sample stems from a study of T cells of healthy individuals. The receptor comes from a human donor in good health. V usage is TRBV12-3 or TRBV12-4 and J usage is TRBJ1-5, with D unclear. CDR3 in DNA: TGTGCCAGCAGTTTAGGAGGGTGGGATCAGCCCCAGCATTTT. Its translation is CASSLGGWDQPQHF.